The subject of this entry is one T cell receptor (beta chain). Original handling: Estimates of nucleated cell counts were drawn from the amplification of reference gene primers. Sequencing used immunoSEQ multiplex PCR; TCRdb keeps in-frame clones, though not all of them. V, J and clone size reflect that table, while D and trimming were determined from the DNA. The table includes about 43,000 clones, 75% to 85% detected once. The sample comes from a study of blood T cell repertoires in COVID-19. Study-wide context: COVID-19 samples from acute and convalescent phases originated in the United States, Italy and Spain. Sample material is recorded as cDNA or gDNA derived from T cells, B-cell-depleted T cells, or PBMCs.

Sequencing used peripheral blood. The sequence came from an elderly man in a cohort sampled during active COVID-19.

The CDR3 DNA follows: TGTGCCAGCAGCTTGGTTGCGGGGAAACAAGAGACCCAGTACTTC. It encodes CASSLVAGKQETQYF. The chain recombines TRBV5-4 with TRBJ2-5; D is perhaps TRBD2 (6 bases). Germline V gene lookup returns CDR1 SGHNT and CDR2 YYREEE (reference sequence). The CDR3 has 15 amino acids. Trimming removed 0 bases at V and 2 bases at J, with 11 bases between.